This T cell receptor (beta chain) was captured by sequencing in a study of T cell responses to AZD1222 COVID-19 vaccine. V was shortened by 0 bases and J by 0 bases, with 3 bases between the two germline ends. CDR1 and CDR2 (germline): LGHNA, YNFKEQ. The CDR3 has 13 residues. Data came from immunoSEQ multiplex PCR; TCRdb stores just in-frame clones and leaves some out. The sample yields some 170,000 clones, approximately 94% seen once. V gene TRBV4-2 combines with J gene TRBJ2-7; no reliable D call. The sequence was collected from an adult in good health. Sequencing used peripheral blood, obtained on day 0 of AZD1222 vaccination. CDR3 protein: CASSQELSYEQYF. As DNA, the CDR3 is TGTGCCAGCAGCCAAGAACTCTCCTACGAGCAGTACTTC.